The rows below give T cell receptor beta chains drawn from one sample of a study of blood T cell repertoires in COVID-19. Libraries were prepared by immunoSEQ multiplex PCR; TCRdb keeps only in-frame clonotypes and omits some of them. The repertoire holds 60,000 to 65,000 clones, with around 83% as singletons. The sequencing sample was made of peripheral blood. Receptors originate from a woman aged 60 to 75 with acute or convalescent COVID-19. Both conserved end residues are part of each CDR3. Fields, in order: J gene, V gene, CDR3 protein.

J: TRBJ2-3
V: TRBV7-2
CDR3: CASSQGLAGASSTDTQYF

J: TRBJ1-4
V: TRBV2
CDR3: CASSEATGYNEKLFF

J: TRBJ2-2
V: TRBV11-2
CDR3: CASSLAGAGQGPGELFF

J: TRBJ2-1
V: TRBV5-1
CDR3: CASSLDGAGEQFF

J: TRBJ1-1
V: TRBV3-1/TRBV3-2
CDR3: CASSLPRRGGKTEAFF

J: TRBJ1-1
V: TRBV3-1/TRBV3-2
CDR3: CASSQTFNTEAFF

J: TRBJ2-5
V: TRBV18
CDR3: CASSPPIGVGDQETQYF

J: TRBJ2-6
V: TRBV7-2
CDR3: CASSKTTSSGANVLTF

J: TRBJ1-3
V: TRBV3-1/TRBV3-2
CDR3: CASSRGGTTGNTIYF

J: TRBJ1-1
V: TRBV5-4
CDR3: CASSLQGSNTEAFF

J: TRBJ2-7
V: TRBV27
CDR3: CASSLGFAYEQYF